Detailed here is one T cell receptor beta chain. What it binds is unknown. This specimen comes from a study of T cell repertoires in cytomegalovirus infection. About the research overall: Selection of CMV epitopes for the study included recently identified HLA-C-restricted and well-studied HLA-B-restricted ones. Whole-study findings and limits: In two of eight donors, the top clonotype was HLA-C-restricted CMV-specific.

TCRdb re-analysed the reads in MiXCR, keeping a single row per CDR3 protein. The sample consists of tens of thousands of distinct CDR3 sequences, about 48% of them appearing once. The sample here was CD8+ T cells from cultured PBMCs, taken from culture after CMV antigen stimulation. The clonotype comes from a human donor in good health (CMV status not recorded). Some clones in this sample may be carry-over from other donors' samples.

CDR3 coding DNA: TGTGCCAGCAGCTTAGGGGGGTCTAGCACCGGGGAGCTGTTTTTT. As protein: CASSLGGSSTGELFF. The chain links TRBV11-2 to TRBJ2-2, with D perhaps matching TRBD1 or TRBD2 (5 bases each). The V end lost 1 base, the J end lost 4 bases, and 10 bases lay between the germline ends. The CDR3 has 15 residues. The V gene's germline CDR1 is SGHAT and CDR2 FQNNGV. The whole variable domain, remainder taken from reference TRBV11-2 and TRBJ2-2, is EAGVAQSPRYKIIEKRQSVAFWCNPISGHATLYWYQQILGQGPKLLIQFQNNGVVDDSQLPKDRFSAERLKGVDSTLKIQPAKLEDSAVYLCASSLGGSSTGELFFGEGSRLTVL.